These 4 T cell receptor beta chains originate from one sample sequenced in a study of T cell responses to AZD1222 COVID-19 vaccine. The method was immunoSEQ multiplex PCR; TCRdb's version includes in-frame clones alone and lacks a portion of them. The sample lists 100,000 to 150,000 clones, 90% occurring once. Sequencing was performed on peripheral blood, taken on day 0 of AZD1222 vaccination. These receptors were obtained from an adult in good health.

The chain joins TRBV15 to TRBJ1-5; D uncertain. The length of the CDR3 is 13 residues. Germline V lookup: CDR1 LNHNV, CDR2 YYDKDF (reference sequence). The V and J ends lost 0 bases and 6 bases respectively, with 6 bases between them. The CDR3 DNA is TGTGCCACCAGCAGAGATCAAGGTCAGCCCCAGCATTTT. It translates to CATSRDQGQPQHF.

The chain is built from TRBV30 and TRBJ1-2, with TRBD1 matching 7 bases. This CDR3 spans 13 amino acids. V was clipped by 1 base and J by 4 bases; unmatched bases: 3. Germline assignment: CDR1 GTSNPN and CDR2 SVGIG (reference sequence). CDR3 DNA: TGTGCCTGGAGTGAACAGGGGTCCTATGGCTACACCTTC. Its translation is CAWSEQGSYGYTF.

This chain uses TRBV2 with TRBJ2-2, with D perhaps TRBD1 or TRBD2 (5 bases each). The germline CDR1 and CDR2 sequences are SNHLY and FYNNEI. V was trimmed by 3 bases and J by 0 bases, leaving 11 bases between them. The CDR3 spans 16 residues. The CDR3 DNA sequence: TGTGCCAGCAGTGAGATGGGACCGACGAACACCGGGGAGCTGTTTTTT. Residues: CASSEMGPTNTGELFF.

This chain links TRBV7-8 with TRBJ2-2; 9 nucleotides match TRBD2. The J segment lost 3 bases and the V segment lost 2 bases, leaving 7 bases of the junction unmatched. The CDR3 consists of 17 residues. Germline CDR1 reads SGHVS; CDR2 reads FQNEAQ. The CDR3 spells CASSLPIAGVDTGELFF. The DNA for the CDR3 is TGTGCCAGCAGCTTACCGATAGCGGGAGTGGACACCGGGGAGCTGTTTTTT.